This T cell receptor (beta chain) was sequenced during a study of cytomegalovirus exposure and HLA in healthy donors. As for the study in general: HLA-typed donors contributed some 77 million unique TCRs, which were held in an early data release. Study-wide points: Most TCR sequences were rare, but some public TCRs occurred in many donors. A missense variant in DCLRE1C was later tied to TCR beta V- and J-gene trimming.

The PCR had 60 Vbeta and 13 Jbeta primers. Here immunoSEQ multiplex PCR was the method, and the copy in TCRdb shows in-frame clones only, minus some. The data contain 130,000 or so clones, approximately 80% of them singletons. This CDR3 is built from 14 residues. Germline loops: CDR1 SEHNR, CDR2 FQNEAQ (reference sequence). The trim removed 4 bases at V and 10 bases at J, leaving 12 bases unmatched. In the case of this clone: Its antigen is as yet unknown.

V is TRBV7-9 and J is TRBJ1-2; 7 bases fit TRBD1. The sequenced sample consisted of PBMCs. This clonotype originated in a young woman in good health and CMV-seropositive. The CDR3 spells CASSSLDRANDYTF. In DNA, the CDR3 is TGTGCCAGCAGCTCACTTGACAGGGCTAATGACTACACCTTC.